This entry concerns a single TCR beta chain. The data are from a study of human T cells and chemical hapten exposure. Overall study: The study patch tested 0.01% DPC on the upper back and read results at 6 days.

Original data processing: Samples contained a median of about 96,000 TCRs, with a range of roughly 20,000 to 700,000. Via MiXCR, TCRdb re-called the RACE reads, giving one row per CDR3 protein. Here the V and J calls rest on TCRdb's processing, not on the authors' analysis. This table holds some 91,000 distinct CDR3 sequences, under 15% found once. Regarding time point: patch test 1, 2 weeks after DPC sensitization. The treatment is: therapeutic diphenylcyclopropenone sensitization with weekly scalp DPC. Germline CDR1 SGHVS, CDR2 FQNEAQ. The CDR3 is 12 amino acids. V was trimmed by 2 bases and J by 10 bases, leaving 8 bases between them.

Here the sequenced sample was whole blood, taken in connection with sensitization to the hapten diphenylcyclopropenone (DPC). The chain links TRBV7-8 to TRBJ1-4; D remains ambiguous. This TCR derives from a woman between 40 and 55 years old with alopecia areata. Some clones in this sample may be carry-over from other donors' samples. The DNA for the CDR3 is TGTGCCAGCAGCTTATCGGTCGGAAAACTGTTTTTT. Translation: CASSLSVGKLFF.